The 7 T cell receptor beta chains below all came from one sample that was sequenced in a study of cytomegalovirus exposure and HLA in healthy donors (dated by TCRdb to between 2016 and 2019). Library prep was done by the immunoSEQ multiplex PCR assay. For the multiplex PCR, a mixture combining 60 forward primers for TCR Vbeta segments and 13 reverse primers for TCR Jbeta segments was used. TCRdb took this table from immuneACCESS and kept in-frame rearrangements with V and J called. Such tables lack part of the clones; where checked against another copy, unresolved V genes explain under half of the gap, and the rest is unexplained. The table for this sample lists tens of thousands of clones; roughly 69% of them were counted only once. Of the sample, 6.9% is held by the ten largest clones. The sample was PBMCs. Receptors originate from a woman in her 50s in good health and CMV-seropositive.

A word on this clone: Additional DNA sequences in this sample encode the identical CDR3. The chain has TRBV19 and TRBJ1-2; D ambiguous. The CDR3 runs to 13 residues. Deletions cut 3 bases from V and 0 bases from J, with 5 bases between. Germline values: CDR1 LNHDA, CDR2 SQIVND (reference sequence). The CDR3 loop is CASSISPNYGYTF. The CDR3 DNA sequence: TGTGCCAGTAGTATTTCTCCTAACTATGGCTACACCTTC.

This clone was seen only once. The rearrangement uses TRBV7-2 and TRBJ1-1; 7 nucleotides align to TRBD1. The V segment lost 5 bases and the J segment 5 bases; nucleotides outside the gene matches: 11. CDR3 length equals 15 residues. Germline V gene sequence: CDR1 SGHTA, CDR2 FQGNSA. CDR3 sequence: CASSRLRQGKTEAFF. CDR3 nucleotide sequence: TGTGCCAGCAGCCGACTGAGACAGGGAAAGACTGAAGCTTTCTTT. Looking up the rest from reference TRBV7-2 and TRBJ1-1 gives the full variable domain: GAGVSQSPSNKVTEKGKDVELRCDPISGHTALYWYRQSLGQGLEFLIYFQGNSAPDKSGLPSDRFSAERTGGSVSTLTIQRTQQEDSAVYLCASSRLRQGKTEAFFGQGTRLTVV.

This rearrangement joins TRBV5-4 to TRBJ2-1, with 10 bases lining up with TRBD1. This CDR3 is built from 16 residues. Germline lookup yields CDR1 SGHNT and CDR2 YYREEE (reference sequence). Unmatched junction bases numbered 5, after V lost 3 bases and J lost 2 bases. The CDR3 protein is CASSSGTGDPYNEQFF. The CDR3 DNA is TGTGCCAGCAGCTCCGGGACAGGGGACCCCTACAATGAGCAGTTCTTC.

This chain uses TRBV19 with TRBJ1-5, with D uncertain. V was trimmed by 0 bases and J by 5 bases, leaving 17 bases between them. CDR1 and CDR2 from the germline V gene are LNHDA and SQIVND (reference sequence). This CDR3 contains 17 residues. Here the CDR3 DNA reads TGTGCCAGTAGTATAGATGAAGCAGGAAACTTCGATCAGCCCCAGCATTTT. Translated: CASSIDEAGNFDQPQHF.

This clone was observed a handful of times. CDR3 nucleotide sequence: TGTGCCAGCAGCTTGATTTCCTTTACTGGAAACACCATATATTTT. It translates to CASSLISFTGNTIYF. This chain links TRBV5-6 with TRBJ1-3; no clear D gene. The CDR3 extends over 15 amino acids. Trimming removed 1 base at V and 2 bases at J, with 10 bases between. The germline CDR1 and CDR2 sequences are SGHDT and YYEEEE.

The CDR3 loop is CASIPGGGSTDTQYF. The DNA for the CDR3 is TGCGCCAGCATCCCCGGGGGAGGTAGCACAGATACGCAGTATTTT. This rearrangement joins TRBV5-1 to TRBJ2-3; possible D gene TRBD2, 6 bases. Germline V lookup: CDR1 SGHRS, CDR2 YFSETQ. The CDR3 length is 15 residues. The V end was cut by 6 bases, the J end by 0 bases, with 14 bases between.

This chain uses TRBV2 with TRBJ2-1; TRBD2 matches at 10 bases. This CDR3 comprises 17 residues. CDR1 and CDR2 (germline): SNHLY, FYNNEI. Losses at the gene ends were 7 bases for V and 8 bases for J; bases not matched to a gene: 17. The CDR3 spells CASTRLGEAGGAHEQFF. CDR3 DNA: TGTGCCAGCACCCGCCTAGGCGAAGCGGGGGGGGCCCATGAGCAGTTCTTC.